The clone carrying this T cell receptor (beta chain) was seen more than once but under ten times. Antigen: not known. Sequenced material consisted of expressed TCRB transcripts (all of the isolated RNA was reverse transcribed). Measured with immunoSEQ multiplex PCR; TCRdb has only the in-frame clones, and not every one. The profile covers 600,000 to 700,000 clones, with roughly an eighth appearing a single time and 0.095% to 0.15% taken by the ten largest. This entry comes from a study of beta chain features in type 1 diabetes. The study, taken as a whole, reports: Patients and controls would share equally any PCR tilt toward shorter templates. In all four CD4+ subsets, TCRB CDR3 length was significantly, moderately reduced in type 1 diabetes.

Germline values: CDR1 MDHEN, CDR2 SYDVKM. V was pared by 4 bases and J by 7 bases, with 7 bases between. CDR3 length: 11 residues. CD4+ naive, central memory, regulatory and stem cell-like memory subsets were isolated by sorting on CD45RO/CCR7/CD25/CD127/CD95/CD27. The gene calls are TRBV28 and TRBJ2-5; no definite D call. This clonotype was obtained from a man aged 25 to 45 with type 1 diabetes. The specimen was naive CD4+ T cells from blood. CDR3 coding DNA: TGTGCCAGCAGTTCCTTGGGGACCCAGTACTTC. Its translation is CASSSLGTQYF.